These T cell receptor beta chains were read from a single sample in a study of shared clonotypes between healthy human individuals. Assay: immunoSEQ multiplex PCR; the TCRdb copy retains only in-frame clones and omits some. The table lists approximately 1.9 million clones, around 95% of them singletons. What was sequenced was naive CD8+ T cells from PBMCs. The receptors were gathered from a man between 18 and 29 years old in good health. Some clones in this sample may be carry-over from other donors' samples. Each CDR3 is given without its conserved first and last residue. Clone size, where shown, is once, few, many, or a class for clones that have expanded.

clone_size cdr3_length j_call v_call cdr3_aa
once 15 TRBJ2-2 TRBV11-2 ASSLNLPGANTGELF
. 10 TRBJ2-7 TRBV2 ASSGGSHEQY
. 16 TRBJ2-1 TRBV4-1 ASSQDLLAPLSYNEQF
. 12 TRBJ1-1 TRBV27 ASSLQGVLTEAF
. 11 TRBJ2-7 TRBV27 ASSLTGGGEQY
. 14 TRBJ2-1 TRBV9 ASSRSGVGSYNEQF
once 10 TRBJ1-2 TRBV28 ASSLMGEGYT
. 14 TRBJ2-3 TRBV7-9 ASSPVAGGRTDTQY
once 12 TRBJ1-4 TRBV27 ASSFRPPGEKLF
. 10 TRBJ2-7 TRBV28 ASSPAGYEQY
. 14 TRBJ2-4 TRBV9 ASSAGGGLGKNIQY
. 12 TRBJ1-2 TRBV4-3 ASSQGQRNYGYT
. 12 TRBJ1-1 TRBV19 ASSHGTGHTEAF
once 12 TRBJ2-7 TRBV9 ASSATSRGSEQY
once 10 TRBJ2-7 TRBV29-1 SALLGSYEQY
. 16 TRBJ2-5 TRBV7-8 ASSLNPSRGRGQETQY
once 10 TRBJ2-5 TRBV9 ASSAAPETQY
. 13 TRBJ1-1 TRBV2 ASRGQGTPGTEAF
few 12 TRBJ1-5 TRBV25-1 ASSEKGGNQPQH
. 15 TRBJ2-1 TRBV5-1 ASSPWGLAGVINEQF
. 7 TRBJ1-1 TRBV20-1 RVNTEAF
. 10 TRBJ1-1 TRBV5-1 ASKDWNTEAF
. 13 TRBJ1-2 TRBV7-7 ASSSEPGQSGGYT
. 10 . TRBV27 ASSSVPYEQY
once 12 TRBJ1-1 TRBV27 ASSFGNMNTEAF
. 11 TRBJ2-1 TRBV5-1 ASSLGGAGEQF
. 17 TRBJ2-1 TRBV27 ASSSRLAGVRFGYNEQF
. 12 TRBJ1-1 TRBV9 ASSEGTANTEAF